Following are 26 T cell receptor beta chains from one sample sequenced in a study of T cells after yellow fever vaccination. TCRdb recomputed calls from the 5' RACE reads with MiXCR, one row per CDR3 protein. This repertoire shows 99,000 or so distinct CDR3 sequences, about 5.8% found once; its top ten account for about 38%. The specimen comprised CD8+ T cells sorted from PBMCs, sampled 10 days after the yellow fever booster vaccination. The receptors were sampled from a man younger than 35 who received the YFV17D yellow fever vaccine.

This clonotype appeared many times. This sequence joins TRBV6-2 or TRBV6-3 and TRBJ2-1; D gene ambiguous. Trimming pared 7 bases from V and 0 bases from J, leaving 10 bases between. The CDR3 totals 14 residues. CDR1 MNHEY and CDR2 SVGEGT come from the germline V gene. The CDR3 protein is CASTDWSSYNEQFF. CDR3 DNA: TGTGCCAGCACCGACTGGAGCTCCTACAATGAGCAGTTCTTC.

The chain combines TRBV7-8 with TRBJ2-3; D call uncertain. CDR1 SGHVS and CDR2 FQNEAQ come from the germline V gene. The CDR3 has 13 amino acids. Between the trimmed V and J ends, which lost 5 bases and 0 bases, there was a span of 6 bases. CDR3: CASSAYSTDTQYF. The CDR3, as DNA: TGTGCCAGCAGCGCGTACAGCACAGATACGCAGTATTTT.

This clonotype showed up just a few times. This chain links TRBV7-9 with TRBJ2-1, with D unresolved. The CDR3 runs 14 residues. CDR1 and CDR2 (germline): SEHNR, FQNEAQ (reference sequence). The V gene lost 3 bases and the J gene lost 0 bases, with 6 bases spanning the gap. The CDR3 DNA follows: TGTGCCAGCAGCTTGGTCCTCTCCTACAATGAGCAGTTCTTC. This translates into CASSLVLSYNEQFF.

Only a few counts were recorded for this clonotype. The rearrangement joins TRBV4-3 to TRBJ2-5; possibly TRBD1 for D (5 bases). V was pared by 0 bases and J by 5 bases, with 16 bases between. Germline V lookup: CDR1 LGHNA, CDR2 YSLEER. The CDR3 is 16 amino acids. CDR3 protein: CASSQDWGDGRETQYF. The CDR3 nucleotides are TGCGCCAGCAGCCAAGATTGGGGCGACGGTCGTGAGACCCAGTACTTC.

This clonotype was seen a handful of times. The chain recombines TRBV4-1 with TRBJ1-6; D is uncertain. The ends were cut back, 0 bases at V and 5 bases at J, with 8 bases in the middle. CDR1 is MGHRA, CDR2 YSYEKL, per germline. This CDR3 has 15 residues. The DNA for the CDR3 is TGCGCCAGCAGCCAAGAGGGCCTAAATAATTCACCCCTCCACTTT. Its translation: CASSQEGLNNSPLHF.

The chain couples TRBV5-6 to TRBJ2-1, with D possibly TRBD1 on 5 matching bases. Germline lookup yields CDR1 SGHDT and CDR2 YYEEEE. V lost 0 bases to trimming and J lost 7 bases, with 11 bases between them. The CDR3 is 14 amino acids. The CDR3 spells CASSLGQGKNEQFF. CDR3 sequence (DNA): TGTGCCAGCAGCTTGGGGCAGGGAAAAAATGAGCAGTTCTTC.

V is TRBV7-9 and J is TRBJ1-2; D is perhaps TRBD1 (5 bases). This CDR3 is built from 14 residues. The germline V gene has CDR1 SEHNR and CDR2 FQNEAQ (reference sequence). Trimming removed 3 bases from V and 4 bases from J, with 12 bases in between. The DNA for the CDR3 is TGTGCCAGCAGCTTTGCCATCGGGGCCTATGGCTACACCTTC. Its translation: CASSFAIGAYGYTF. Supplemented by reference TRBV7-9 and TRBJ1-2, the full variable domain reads DTGVSQNPRHKITKRGQNVTFRCDPISEHNRLYWYRQTLGQGPEFLTYFQNEAQLEKSRLLSDRFSAERPKGSFSTLEIQRTEQGDSAMYLCASSFAIGAYGYTFGSGTRLTVV.

CDR3: CASSAGLAVTYEQYV. CDR3 DNA: TGTGCCAGCAGTGCGGGACTAGCGGTAACCTACGAGCAGTACGTC. The chain couples TRBV2 to TRBJ2-7; 11 bases align to TRBD2. The germline gives CDR1 SNHLY, CDR2 FYNNEI. The CDR3 loop spans 15 amino acids. V shed 4 bases and J 2 bases; nucleotides not matched to a gene: 4.

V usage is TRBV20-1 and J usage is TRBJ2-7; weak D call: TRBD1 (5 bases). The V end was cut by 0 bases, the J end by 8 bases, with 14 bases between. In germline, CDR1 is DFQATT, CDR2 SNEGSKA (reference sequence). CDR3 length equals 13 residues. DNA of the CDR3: TGCAGTGCTAGAGATATCCAGGGCGGCAAGCAGTACGTC. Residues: CSARDIQGGKQYV.

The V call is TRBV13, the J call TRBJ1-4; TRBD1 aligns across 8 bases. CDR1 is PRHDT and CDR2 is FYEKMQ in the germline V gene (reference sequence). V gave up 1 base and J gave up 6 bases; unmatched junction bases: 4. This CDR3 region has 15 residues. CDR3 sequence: CASSLAGTGDEKLFF. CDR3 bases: TGTGCCAGCAGCTTAGCGGGGACAGGAGATGAAAAACTGTTTTTT.

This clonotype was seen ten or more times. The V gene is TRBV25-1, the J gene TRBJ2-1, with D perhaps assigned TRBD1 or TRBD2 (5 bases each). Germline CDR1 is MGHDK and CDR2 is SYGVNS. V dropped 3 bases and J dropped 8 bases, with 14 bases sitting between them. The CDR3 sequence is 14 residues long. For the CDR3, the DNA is TGTGCCAGCAGTGATAGAGGGGAGCAGGATGAGCAGTTCTTC. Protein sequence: CASSDRGEQDEQFF.

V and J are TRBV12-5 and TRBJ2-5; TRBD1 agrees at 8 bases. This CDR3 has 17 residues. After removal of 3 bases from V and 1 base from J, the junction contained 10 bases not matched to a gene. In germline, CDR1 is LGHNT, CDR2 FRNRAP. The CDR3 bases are TGTGCTAGTGGTTTTTTCCCTGGACAGGGCGGCCAAGAGACCCAGTACTTC. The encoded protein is CASGFFPGQGGQETQYF.

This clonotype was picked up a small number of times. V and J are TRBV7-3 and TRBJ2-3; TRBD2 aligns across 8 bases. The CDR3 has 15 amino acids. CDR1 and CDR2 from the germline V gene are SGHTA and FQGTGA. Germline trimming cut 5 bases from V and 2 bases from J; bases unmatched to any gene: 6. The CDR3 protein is CASSPSGGYTDTQYF. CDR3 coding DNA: TGTGCCAGCAGCCCGAGCGGGGGATACACAGATACGCAGTATTTT.

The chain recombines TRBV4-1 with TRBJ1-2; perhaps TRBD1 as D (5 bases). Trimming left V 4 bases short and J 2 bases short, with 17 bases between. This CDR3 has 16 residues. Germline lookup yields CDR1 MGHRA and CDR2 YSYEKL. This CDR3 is CASSREPGLQNYGYTF. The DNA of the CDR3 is TGCGCCAGCAGCCGAGAACCGGGACTCCAGAACTATGGCTACACCTTC.

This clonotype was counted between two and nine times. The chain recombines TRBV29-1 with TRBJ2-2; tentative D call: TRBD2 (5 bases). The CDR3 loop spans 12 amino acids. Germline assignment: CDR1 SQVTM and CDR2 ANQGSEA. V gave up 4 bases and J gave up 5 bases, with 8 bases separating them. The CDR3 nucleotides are TGCAGCGTTGTCCGGGGAACCGGGGAGCTGTTTTTT. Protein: CSVVRGTGELFF.

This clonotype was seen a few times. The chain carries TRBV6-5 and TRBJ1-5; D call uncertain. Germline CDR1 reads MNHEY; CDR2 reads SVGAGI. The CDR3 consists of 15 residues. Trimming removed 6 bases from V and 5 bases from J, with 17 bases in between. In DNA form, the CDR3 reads TGTGCCAGCAGCGATGGACGGGGAAACCATCAGCCCCAGCATTTT. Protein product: CASSDGRGNHQPQHF.

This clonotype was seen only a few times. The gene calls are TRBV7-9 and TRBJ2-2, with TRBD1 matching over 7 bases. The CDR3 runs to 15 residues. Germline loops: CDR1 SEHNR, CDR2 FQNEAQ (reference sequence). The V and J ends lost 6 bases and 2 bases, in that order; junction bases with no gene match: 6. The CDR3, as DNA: TGTGCCAGCAGTTCGACAGGGTACAACACCGGGGAGCTGTTTTTT. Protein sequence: CASSSTGYNTGELFF.

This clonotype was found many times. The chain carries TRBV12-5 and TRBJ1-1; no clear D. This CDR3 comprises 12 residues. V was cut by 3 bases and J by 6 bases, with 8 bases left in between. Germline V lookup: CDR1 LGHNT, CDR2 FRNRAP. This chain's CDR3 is CASGFSGAEAFF. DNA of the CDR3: TGTGCTAGTGGTTTTTCAGGAGCTGAAGCTTTCTTT.

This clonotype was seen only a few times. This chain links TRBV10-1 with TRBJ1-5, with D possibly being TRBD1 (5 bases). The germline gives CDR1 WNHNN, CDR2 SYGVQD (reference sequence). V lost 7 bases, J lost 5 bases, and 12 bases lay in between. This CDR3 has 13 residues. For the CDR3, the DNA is TGCGCCAGCACGGTTCAGGGCGATCAGCCCCAGCATTTT. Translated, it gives CASTVQGDQPQHF.

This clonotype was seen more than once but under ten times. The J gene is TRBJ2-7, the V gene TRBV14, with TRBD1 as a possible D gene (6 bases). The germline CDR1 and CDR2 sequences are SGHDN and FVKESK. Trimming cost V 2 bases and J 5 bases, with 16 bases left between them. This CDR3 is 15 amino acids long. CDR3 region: CASSQYTGSIDEQYF. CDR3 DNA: TGTGCCAGCAGCCAATACACAGGGAGTATCGACGAGCAGTACTTC.

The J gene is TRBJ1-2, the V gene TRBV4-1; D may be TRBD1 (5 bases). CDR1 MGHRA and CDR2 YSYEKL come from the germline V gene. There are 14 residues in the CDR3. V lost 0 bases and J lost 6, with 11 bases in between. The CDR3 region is CASSQETREHGYTF. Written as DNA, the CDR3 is TGCGCCAGCAGCCAAGAGACCAGGGAACATGGCTACACCTTC.

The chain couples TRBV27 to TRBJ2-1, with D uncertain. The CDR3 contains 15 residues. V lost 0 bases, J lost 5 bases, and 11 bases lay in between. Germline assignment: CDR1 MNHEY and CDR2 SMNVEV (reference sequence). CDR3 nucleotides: TGTGCCAGCAGTTTATCGCCGTCAATAAACAATGAGCAGTTCTTC. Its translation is CASSLSPSINNEQFF.

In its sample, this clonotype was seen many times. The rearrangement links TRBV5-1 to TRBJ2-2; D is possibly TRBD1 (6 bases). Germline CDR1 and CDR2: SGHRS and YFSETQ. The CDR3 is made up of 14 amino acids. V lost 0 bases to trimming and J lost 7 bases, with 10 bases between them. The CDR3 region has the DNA TGCGCCAGCAGCTTGGGTTGGACAGTCGGGGAGCTGTTTTTT. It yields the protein CASSLGWTVGELFF.

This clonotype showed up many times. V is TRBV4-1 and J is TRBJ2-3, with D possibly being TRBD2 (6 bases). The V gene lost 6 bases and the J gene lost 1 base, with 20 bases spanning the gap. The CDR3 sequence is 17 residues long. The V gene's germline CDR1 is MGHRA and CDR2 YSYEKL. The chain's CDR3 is CASRLGSAGTRTDTQYF. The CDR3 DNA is TGCGCCAGCAGGCTCGGGAGCGCGGGGACCCGCACAGATACGCAGTATTTT.

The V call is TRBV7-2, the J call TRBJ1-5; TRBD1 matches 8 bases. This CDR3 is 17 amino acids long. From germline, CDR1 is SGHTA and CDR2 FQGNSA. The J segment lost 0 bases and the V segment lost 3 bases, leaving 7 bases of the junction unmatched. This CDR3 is CASSFALGQDSNQPQHF. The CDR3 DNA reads TGTGCCAGCAGCTTCGCTCTGGGACAGGATAGCAATCAGCCCCAGCATTTT.

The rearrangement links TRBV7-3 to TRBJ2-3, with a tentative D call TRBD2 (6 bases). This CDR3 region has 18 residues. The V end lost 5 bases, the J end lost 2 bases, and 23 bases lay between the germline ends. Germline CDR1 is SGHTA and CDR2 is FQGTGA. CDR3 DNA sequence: TGTGCCAGCAGCCCGATGGGAGTACTAGCAGCCTTCACAGATACGCAGTATTTT. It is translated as CASSPMGVLAAFTDTQYF.